Given below is one TCR beta chain in context. Antigen: not known. Relative to the germline gene, one junction end is altered; a read error may explain this. The source of the sample is a study of glioma-infiltrating T cells. TCR alpha and beta CDR3 regions were amplified from RNA using iRepertoire nested multiplex PCR. Input was roughly 85-450 ng of tissue mRNA or PBMC total RNA. TCRdb fed the multiplex PCR reads into MiXCR, producing one record per CDR3 protein. The sample lists 170,000 or so distinct CDR3 sequences; around 40% were seen once. Study-wide results and caveats: Gliomas, especially low-grade, showed above-expected tissue-blood divergence; non-neoplastic patients showed below. Tissue and blood shared very few CDR3 sequences.

Sequencing was done on a sample of glioma tissue, nonneoplastic brain tissue, or PBMCs (not recorded which). The TCR sequence derives from a human donor with low-grade glioma or glioblastoma, undergoing nonglioma brain surgery, or in good health (not recorded which).

CDR3 amino acids: CARSLAFGTEAFF. For the CDR3, the DNA is TGTGCCAGAAGTTTAGCCTTTGGCACTGAAGCTTTCTTT. The chain joins TRBV12-3 or TRBV12-4 to TRBJ1-1; D unclear. The CDR3 has 13 amino acids.